Listed here are 15 T cell receptor beta chains from one sample, sequenced in a study of T cell responses to AZD1222 COVID-19 vaccine. TCRdb keeps only in-frame clones here, not all; method: immunoSEQ multiplex PCR. The sample consists of some 200,000 clones, 80% to 95% of them appearing once. This material consisted of peripheral blood, taken 28 days after the second AZD1222 dose. The receptors shown here come from an adult who received the AZD1222 COVID-19 vaccine.

The chain has TRBV19 and TRBJ1-6, with D unresolved. The CDR3 loop spans 15 amino acids. In germline, CDR1 is LNHDA, CDR2 SQIVND (reference sequence). The V and J ends lost 3 bases and 8 bases respectively, with 14 bases between them. The CDR3, as DNA: TGTGCCAGTAGTATTACCCCGAGCAAGGATTCACCCCTCCACTTT. Translated: CASSITPSKDSPLHF. The full variable domain, completed using reference TRBV19 and TRBJ1-6, is DGGITQSPKYLFRKEGQNVTLSCEQNLNHDAMYWYRQDPGQGLRLIYYSQIVNDFQKGDIAEGYSVSREKKESFPLTVTSAQKNPTAFYLCASSITPSKDSPLHFGNGTRLTVT.

The chain uses TRBV18 and TRBJ1-3, with no clear D. Germline V gene data show CDR1 as KGHSH and CDR2 as LQKENI. V lost 6 bases and J lost 0, with 12 bases in between. This CDR3 has 15 residues. The CDR3 DNA reads as TGTGCCAGCTCCCCGATCCTTCCCTCTGGAAACACCATATATTTT. Protein: CASSPILPSGNTIYF.

This chain uses TRBV28 with TRBJ2-1; 13 bases are shared with TRBD2. This CDR3 contains 18 residues. The V and J ends lost 5 bases and 0 bases, in that order; junction bases with no gene match: 7. Germline CDR1 and CDR2: MDHEN and SYDVKM. CDR3 residues: CASSGLAGAQISYNEQFF. CDR3 DNA sequence: TGTGCCAGCAGTGGACTAGCGGGAGCGCAAATCTCCTACAATGAGCAGTTCTTC.

The chain combines TRBV7-8 with TRBJ2-2; D perhaps matches TRBD2 (5 bases). V gave up 6 bases and J gave up 1 base, with 12 bases separating them. CDR3 length equals 15 residues. The V gene's germline CDR1 is SGHVS and CDR2 FQNEAQ. CDR3 in amino acids: CASRRVRVNTGELFF. DNA for the CDR3: TGTGCCAGCAGGAGGGTGAGGGTGAACACCGGGGAGCTGTTTTTT.

V is TRBV19 and J is TRBJ1-3; D may be TRBD1 (6 bases). Germline loops: CDR1 LNHDA, CDR2 SQIVND (reference sequence). The CDR3 length is 12 residues. Between the trimmed V and J ends, which lost 8 bases and 8 bases, there was a span of 13 bases. CDR3 sequence reads: CASGQRGYTIYF. The CDR3 coding sequence is TGTGCCAGTGGACAAAGGGGGTACACCATATATTTT.

The rearrangement uses TRBV27 and TRBJ2-5, with TRBD2 as a possible D gene (6 bases). CDR1 and CDR2 (germline): MNHEY, SMNVEV (reference sequence). The CDR3 runs to 12 residues. V lost 6 bases, J lost 5 bases, and 10 bases lay in between. The CDR3 protein is CASRRGFETQYF. CDR3 sequence (DNA): TGTGCCAGCAGGCGGGGTTTTGAGACCCAGTACTTC.

This sequence joins TRBV12-5 and TRBJ1-1; D gene ambiguous. Between the trimmed V and J ends, which lost 5 bases and 0 bases, there was a span of 10 bases. The CDR3 consists of 14 residues. Germline CDR1 reads LGHNT; CDR2 reads FRNRAP. The CDR3 is CASGLQVMNTEAFF. CDR3 sequence (DNA): TGTGCTAGTGGTCTCCAGGTTATGAACACTGAAGCTTTCTTT.

The CDR3 sequence: CASSDSKGGTGCSYEQYF. CDR3 nucleotide sequence: TGTGCCAGCAGTGACTCGAAGGGTGGGACAGGTTGCTCCTACGAGCAGTACTTC. The chain couples TRBV6-4 to TRBJ2-7, with TRBD1 matching over 8 bases. Germline CDR1 reads MRHNA; CDR2 reads SNTAGT. Germline trimming cut 0 bases from V and 0 bases from J; bases unmatched to any gene: 10. The CDR3 is 18 amino acids.

The genes are TRBV7-8 and TRBJ2-2; 8 bases match TRBD2. In germline, CDR1 is SGHVS, CDR2 FQNEAQ. The CDR3 consists of 17 residues. The trim removed 0 bases at V and 6 bases at J, leaving 9 bases unmatched. The CDR3 nucleotides are TGTGCCAGCAGCTTAGCGCGCGGGGGGCTGTACGCCGGGGAGCTGTTTTTT. It specifies CASSLARGGLYAGELFF.

The rearrangement links TRBV9 to TRBJ2-2, with no clear D. Germline V gene data show CDR1 as SGDLS and CDR2 as YYNGEE. The CDR3 has 17 amino acids. The V gene lost 0 bases and the J gene lost 5 bases, with 17 bases spanning the gap. DNA of the CDR3: TGTGCCAGCAGCGTAGGGGGAACGACGCTTCGGACCGGGGAGCTGTTTTTT. Amino acids: CASSVGGTTLRTGELFF.

This clone was observed a single time. This chain uses TRBV15 with TRBJ2-1; D may be TRBD2 (6 bases). Germline V gene data show CDR1 as LNHNV and CDR2 as YYDKDF (reference sequence). V was trimmed by 0 bases and J by 7 bases, leaving 16 bases between them. The CDR3 loop spans 16 amino acids. DNA of the CDR3: TGTGCCACCAGCAGAGAAGGAGCGGGTACGGGGAATGAGCAGTTCTTC. It is translated as CATSREGAGTGNEQFF. Full variable domain (remainder filled in from reference TRBV15 and TRBJ2-1): DAMVIQNPRYQVTQFGKPVTLSCSQTLNHNVMYWYQQKSSQAPKLLFHYYDKDFNNEADTPDNFQSRRPNTSFCFLDIRSPGLGDTAMYLCATSREGAGTGNEQFFGPGTRLTVL.

The chain carries TRBV18 and TRBJ1-2; TRBD1 might be the D (5 bases). Germline V gene lookup returns CDR1 KGHSH and CDR2 LQKENI. Trimming removed 2 bases from V and 4 bases from J, with 8 bases in between. CDR3 length: 13 amino acids. In DNA, the CDR3 is TGTGCCAGCTCACCATCGACAGTCTATGGCTACACCTTC. Its protein is CASSPSTVYGYTF.

The V gene is TRBV11-2, the J gene TRBJ2-2; possible D gene TRBD2, 5 bases. The CDR3 has 16 amino acids. Trimming pared 5 bases from V and 2 bases from J, leaving 15 bases between. Germline CDR1 SGHAT, CDR2 FQNNGV. This chain's CDR3 is CASSPLGVGNTGELFF. Written as DNA, the CDR3 is TGTGCCAGCAGCCCCCTCGGGGTCGGAAACACCGGGGAGCTGTTTTTT.

The chain has TRBV5-5 and TRBJ2-5, with 7 bases that match TRBD1. The V gene end was trimmed by 2 bases and the J gene end by 3 bases; junction bases not matched to a gene: 7. CDR1 is SGHKS, CDR2 YYEKEE, per germline (reference sequence). CDR3 size: 15 residues. DNA for the CDR3: TGTGCCAGCAGCTTTGGCCTCGGGACAGAAGAGACCCAGTACTTC. Residues: CASSFGLGTEETQYF. The full variable domain, its missing parts supplied by reference TRBV5-5 and TRBJ2-5, is DAGVTQSPTHLIKTRGQQVTLRCSPISGHKSVSWYQQVLGQGPQFIFQYYEKEERGRGNFPDRFSARQFPNYSSELNVNALLLGDSALYLCASSFGLGTEETQYFGPGTRLLVL.

The chain combines TRBV9 with TRBJ1-1; D remains ambiguous. V lost 4 bases and J lost 0, with 16 bases in between. The CDR3 consists of 16 residues. CDR1 is SGDLS and CDR2 is YYNGEE in the germline V gene. The CDR3 DNA sequence: TGTGCCAGCAGCCCCCCAGAGAGGGTAATGAACACTGAAGCTTTCTTT. Its protein product is CASSPPERVMNTEAFF.